Below are 7 T cell receptor beta chains sequenced from a single sample in a study of cytomegalovirus exposure and HLA in healthy donors. The PCR ran on 60 Vbeta and 13 Jbeta primers. TCRdb keeps only in-frame clones here, not all; method: immunoSEQ multiplex PCR. The table lists about 100,000 clones, more than 75% of them singletons. Sequencing was performed on PBMCs. The receptors come from a young man in good health and CMV-seropositive.

This clone was seen once. The chain has TRBV7-9 and TRBJ2-5, with 7 bases aligning to TRBD2. CDR3 length: 12 residues. The J segment lost 7 bases and the V segment lost 5 bases, leaving 4 bases of the junction unmatched. Germline V lookup: CDR1 SEHNR, CDR2 FQNEAQ (reference sequence). In DNA, the CDR3 is TGTGCCAGCAGCCGGAGCGGGGCGACCCAGTACTTC. Translating gives CASSRSGATQYF.

CDR3 residues: CASSPRQDFSYEQYF. In DNA form, the CDR3 reads TGTGCCAGTAGTCCCCGGCAGGACTTCTCCTACGAGCAGTACTTC. The rearrangement joins TRBV19 to TRBJ2-7; D possibly corresponds to TRBD2 (5 bases). Germline V gene data show CDR1 as LNHDA and CDR2 as SQIVND (reference sequence). Trimming removed 5 bases at V and 0 bases at J, with 14 bases between. The CDR3 extends over 15 amino acids. The whole variable domain, remainder taken from reference TRBV19 and TRBJ2-7, is DGGITQSPKYLFRKEGQNVTLSCEQNLNHDAMYWYRQDPGQGLRLIYYSQIVNDFQKGDIAEGYSVSREKKESFPLTVTSAQKNPTAFYLCASSPRQDFSYEQYFGPGTRLTVT.

The CDR3 is CASAPTGDYGYTF. The CDR3 coding sequence is TGTGCCAGCGCGCCGACAGGCGACTATGGCTACACCTTC. The V and J genes are TRBV25-1 and TRBJ1-2; D perhaps matches TRBD1 (6 bases). V lost 8 bases to trimming and J lost 3 bases, with 13 bases between them. The CDR3 totals 13 residues. The germline V gene encodes CDR1 MGHDK and CDR2 SYGVNS.

This chain uses TRBV5-1 with TRBJ2-3; D is ambiguous. V gave up 1 base and J gave up 1 base, with 4 bases separating them. CDR3 length equals 13 residues. Germline V gives CDR1 SGHRS, CDR2 YFSETQ. This CDR3 is CASSLSGTDTQYF. The CDR3 coding sequence is TGCGCCAGCAGCTTGTCAGGCACAGATACGCAGTATTTT.

The CDR3 sequence is CASSSIQGSTEAFF. The CDR3 DNA reads as TGTGCCAGCAGCTCGATTCAGGGGAGCACTGAAGCTTTCTTT. The chain uses TRBV7-8 and TRBJ1-1; perhaps TRBD1 as D (6 bases). This CDR3 is built from 14 residues. V lost 4 bases, J lost 4 bases, and 13 bases lay in between. CDR1 and CDR2 from the germline V gene are SGHVS and FQNEAQ.

The sample holds a few counts of this clone. Other DNA sequences in the same sample also yield this CDR3. The chain couples TRBV30 to TRBJ1-5; a weak D match, TRBD1 (6 bases). Germline V gene lookup returns CDR1 GTSNPN and CDR2 SVGIG (reference sequence). V was clipped by 0 bases and J by 5 bases, with 8 bases between them. The CDR3 loop spans 13 amino acids. The CDR3 region has the DNA TGTGCCTGGAGTGTACAGGGTGATCAGCCCCAGCATTTT. Protein sequence: CAWSVQGDQPQHF.

The sample holds one count of this clone. The genes are TRBV4-1 and TRBJ1-5, with D possibly being TRBD1 (6 bases). The V end was cut by 0 bases, the J end by 5 bases, with 14 bases between. The length of the CDR3 is 16 residues. Germline V gene sequence: CDR1 MGHRA, CDR2 YSYEKL. The CDR3 sequence: CASSQDQGHKYQPQHF. CDR3 DNA sequence: TGCGCCAGCAGCCAAGATCAGGGACATAAGTATCAGCCCCAGCATTTT.